These 29 T cell receptor beta chains share one sample of origin, sequenced in a study of tumor-infiltrating lymphocytes in primary liver carcinoma. Constant-region priming of 500 to 550 ng total RNA yielded TCR beta cDNA. Slightly modified ARM-PCR served as the procedure for the TCR beta libraries. These libraries came from three rounds of nested multiplex PCR. Running around 9 cycles apiece, the first two PCR rounds relied on TRBV1-TRBV30 forward primers together with a C-beta reverse primer. TCRdb reprocessed the multiplex PCR reads via MiXCR and lists one record per CDR3 protein. The repertoire holds almost 55,000 distinct CDR3 sequences, with over 65% as singletons. RNA and DNA were co-extracted from about 20-30 mg of unsorted bulk tissue. The specimen sequenced was liver tumor tissue from sampling region 2. This sample's subset: tumor region T2, inferior pole. Receptor source: a man aged 35-49 years with primary liver carcinoma and hepatitis B virus infection.

Comments on this clonotype: This may be a read error, as it is one base from a much larger clone. V and J are TRBV2 and TRBJ2-7; D gene ambiguous. This CDR3 contains 16 residues. Germline assignment: CDR1 SNHLY and CDR2 FYNNEI. Trimming left V 1 base short and J 2 bases short, with 15 bases between. CDR3 bases: TGTGCCAGCAGTGAAGTCCTCTTTGCAGCCCCCTACGAGCAGTACTTC. This gives the protein CASSEVLFAAPYEQYF.

On this clonotype: The junction differs from germline at one of its ends, possibly a read error. This chain uses TRBV29-1 with TRBJ1-5; weak D call: TRBD1 (6 bases). The CDR3 totals 14 residues. Germline V lookup: CDR1 SQVTM, CDR2 ANQGSEA. The CDR3 reads CCVSGGASNQPRHF. DNA for the CDR3: TGCTGCGTGTCCGGGGGCGCTAGCAATCAACCCCGGCATTTT.

For this clonotype: The limits of the CDR3 on the DNA are not certain, so only TCRdb's listed CDR3 is given. V and J are TRBV11-2 and TRBJ2-5; the table's D call TRBD1 went unverified against the DNA. Germline CDR1 is SGHAT and CDR2 is FQNNGV. The CDR3 comprises 13 residues, both ends counted. CDR3 loop: CAGQQVALGTQCF.

As to this clonotype: The junction departs from the called germline gene at one end, perhaps through a read error. This chain uses TRBV6-1 with TRBJ2-3, with unresolved D. The CDR3 contains 16 residues. Germline V gene lookup returns CDR1 MNHNS and CDR2 SASEGT. The CDR3 spells CASGQLVGLTTDTQCF. The DNA for the CDR3 is TGTGCCAGCGGTCAATTAGTGGGTTTAACCACAGATACGCAGTGTTTT.

Comments on this clonotype: A read error may produce the germline difference seen at one junction end. This chain connects TRBV28 to TRBJ2-7, with a possible D match to TRBD2 (6 bases). The V gene's germline CDR1 is MDHEN and CDR2 SYDVKM. The CDR3 extends over 14 amino acids. CDR3 loop: CASRTGTGSYDQYF. The DNA of the CDR3 is TGTGCCAGCAGGACCGGGACTGGGAGCTACGACCAGTACTTC.

The chain links TRBV6-1 to TRBJ2-3, with D possibly matching TRBD1 (5 bases). Germline CDR1 is MNHNS and CDR2 is SASEGT. The CDR3 is 15 amino acids. The V gene lost 3 bases and the J gene lost 4 bases, with 14 bases spanning the gap. The CDR3 protein is CASSDRQKASDTQYF. In nucleotides, the CDR3 is TGTGCCAGCAGTGACCGACAGAAAGCATCAGATACGCAGTATTTT.

This chain connects TRBV7-3 to TRBJ2-1; 7 nucleotides match TRBD2. CDR3 length equals 15 residues. Germline loops: CDR1 SGHTA, CDR2 FQGTGA. Trimming cost V 1 base and J 8 bases; bases outside gene matches: 8. The DNA for the CDR3 is TGTGCCAGCAGCTTAAGGGCGGGAGTCGAGGATGAGCAGTTCTTC. Translating gives CASSLRAGVEDEQFF.

As for this clonotype: A junction end diverges from the germline sequence, so it may reflect a read error. The chain carries TRBV4-1 and TRBJ2-2; D perhaps matches TRBD1 (7 bases). This CDR3 has 16 amino acids. The germline V gene has CDR1 MGHRA and CDR2 YSYEKL. This CDR3 is CASRTNRGGRTGGLFF. The CDR3 DNA reads as TGCGCCAGCAGGACAAACAGGGGCGGTCGCACCGGGGGGCTGTTTTTT.

Details on this clonotype: Germline is not matched at one junction end, which may reflect a read error. The chain is built from TRBV4-2 and TRBJ2-3, with D maybe TRBD2 (5 bases). CDR3 size: 13 residues. The germline CDR1 and CDR2 sequences are LGHNA and YNFKEQ. Written as DNA, the CDR3 is TGTGCCAGCAGCCCTCGTAGCGCGGGTACGCACTATTTT. Its protein is CASSPRSAGTHYF.

On this clonotype itself: At one boundary the junction diverges from the germline segment, which might be a read error. This chain links TRBV11-2 with TRBJ2-1; 8 nucleotides match TRBD2. Germline loops: CDR1 SGHAT, CDR2 FQNNGV. This CDR3 comprises 16 residues. The CDR3 DNA reads as TGTGCCAGCAGCTTGGATATCGGACTAGCCATGGGTAAGCAGTCTTTC. Translating gives CASSLDIGLAMGKQSF.

On this clonotype: Its ends do not fully match the called genes, so a read error is possible. This CDR3 is CTSSYGRQGVLKNTEAFF. CDR3 DNA: TGTACCAGCAGTTACGGACGGCAGGGGGTACTCAAGAACACTGAAGCTTTCTTT. This chain links TRBV6-5 with TRBJ1-1; 7 nucleotides line up with TRBD1. Germline loops: CDR1 MNHEY, CDR2 SVGAGI. The length of the CDR3 is 18 residues.

Points on this clonotype: The junction shows a germline mismatch at one end, possibly a read error. This chain joins TRBV7-9 and TRBJ2-7; 7 bases align to TRBD2. This CDR3 is 16 amino acids long. CDR1 is SEHNR, CDR2 FQNEAQ, per germline (reference sequence). CDR3 protein: CASILGLAASSYEQYF. In nucleotides, the CDR3 is TGTGCCAGCATCTTAGGGCTAGCGGCCTCCAGCTACGAGCAGTACTTC.

As regards this clonotype: At one end the junction does not follow the germline gene, possibly because of a read error. The chain uses TRBV29-1 and TRBJ2-7, with no clear D. There are 11 residues in the CDR3. Germline CDR1 and CDR2: SQVTM and ANQGSEA. CDR3 residues: CTVEKRNEQYF. The CDR3, as DNA: TGCACCGTTGAAAAAAGGAACGAGCAGTACTTC.

This clonotype is classed as large. The genes are TRBV11-2 and TRBJ2-7, with no clear D. The germline CDR1 and CDR2 sequences are SGHAT and FQNNGV. Trimming stripped 5 bases from V and 1 base from J, with 15 bases between. The CDR3 covers 15 residues. CDR3 sequence (DNA): TGTGCCAGCAGCCTATCTGTGGGAATATCCTACGAGCAGTACTTC. It translates to CASSLSVGISYEQYF.

The CDR3 DNA reads as TGTGCCAGCAGTTCCCGGGACGGAGATAATGAAAAACTGTTTTTT. This translates into CASSSRDGDNEKLFF. The chain links TRBV28 to TRBJ1-4, with D maybe TRBD1 (5 bases). Trimming left V 4 bases short and J 4 bases short, with 13 bases between. The CDR3 length is 15 residues. Germline V CDR1 and CDR2: MDHEN, SYDVKM.

V and J are TRBV6-5 and TRBJ1-6; D call uncertain. The ends were cut back, 8 bases at V and 8 bases at J, with 19 bases in the middle. The V gene's germline CDR1 is MNHEY and CDR2 SVGAGI. This CDR3 has 15 amino acids. CDR3 in DNA: TGTGCCAGCCATGGTGGGGTAATAGATGATTCACCCCTCCACTTT. Amino acids: CASHGGVIDDSPLHF.

To note about this clonotype: The junction shows a germline mismatch at one end, possibly a read error. The chain is built from TRBV12-3 or TRBV12-4 and TRBJ2-3; D gene uncertain. The CDR3 extends over 13 amino acids. The CDR3 coding sequence is TGTGCCAGCAGTTCCGGCGGCACGGATACGCAGTATTTT. Translated, it gives CASSSGGTDTQYF.

Note on this clonotype: This may be a read error, as it is one base from a much larger clone. The genes are TRBV6-5 and TRBJ1-4, with 8 bases aligning to TRBD1. Germline assignment: CDR1 MNHEY and CDR2 SVGAGI. The ends lost 5 bases at V and 7 bases at J; junction bases unmatched: 6. The CDR3 extends over 14 amino acids. Written as DNA, the CDR3 is TGTGCCAGCAGTAGCACAGGGGGTGGTGAAAAACTGTTTTTT. It encodes CASSSTGGGEKLFF.

In regard to this clonotype: The junction departs from the called germline gene at one end, perhaps through a read error. The J gene is TRBJ2-1, the V gene TRBV29-1, with TRBD1 identical over 7 bases. There are 18 residues in the CDR3. CDR1 and CDR2 (germline): SQVTM, ANQGSEA. CDR3 sequence reads: CSVDQTGSWVSSNNVQFF. CDR3 sequence (DNA): TGCAGCGTTGATCAGACAGGGTCTTGGGTATCCTCCAACAATGTGCAGTTCTTC.

This clonotype has a count of ten or more. The genes are TRBV5-6 and TRBJ1-5; the D gene is possibly TRBD1 (5 bases). Germline V gene lookup returns CDR1 SGHDT and CDR2 YYEEEE. The CDR3 covers 14 residues. The V end was cut by 3 bases, the J end by 4 bases, with 11 bases between. The CDR3 is CASSWWDGNQPQHF. CDR3 DNA sequence: TGTGCCAGCAGCTGGTGGGACGGGAATCAGCCCCAGCATTTT. The full variable domain, its missing parts supplied by reference TRBV5-6 and TRBJ1-5, is DAGVTQSPTHLIKTRGQQVTLRCSPKSGHDTVSWYQQALGQGPQFIFQYYEEEERQRGNFPDRFSGHQFPNYSSELNVNALLLGDSALYLCASSWWDGNQPQHFGDGTRLSIL.

This clonotype has a count of ten or more. The chain joins TRBV28 to TRBJ1-2; 9 positions match TRBD1. The germline gives CDR1 MDHEN, CDR2 SYDVKM. The ends lost 5 bases at V and 5 bases at J; junction bases unmatched: 6. This CDR3 has 14 residues. The CDR3 nucleotides are TGTGCCAGCAGTCTCCGGGACAGGGATTATGGCTACACCTTC. Its protein product is CASSLRDRDYGYTF.

In this sample, this clonotype turned up once. This likely comes from a read error, as the CDR3 has no conserved phenylalanine or tryptophan at its end. The chain recombines TRBV6-1 with TRBJ2-7, with D hard to call. This CDR3 is 13 amino acids long. Between the trimmed V and J ends, which lost 5 bases and 3 bases, there was a span of 11 bases. The germline CDR1 and CDR2 sequences are MNHNS and SASEGT. CDR3 in amino acids: CASSLHGHYEQYS. The CDR3, as DNA: TGTGCCAGCAGTTTACATGGCCACTACGAGCAGTACTCC.

A remark on this clonotype: In this CDR3 the conserved last residue, phenylalanine or tryptophan, is missing, so a read error is likely. The CDR3 is CASSFASGEETQYS. The CDR3 DNA reads as TGTGCCAGCAGCTTTGCGTCAGGCGAAGAGACCCAGTACTCC. The V call is TRBV5-4, the J call TRBJ2-5; D gene uncertain. The germline gives CDR1 SGHNT, CDR2 YYREEE (reference sequence). Trimming pared 2 bases from V and 3 bases from J, leaving 11 bases between. The CDR3 sequence is 14 residues long.

At least ten counts were recorded for this clonotype. The V call is TRBV5-4, the J call TRBJ2-2, with 9 bases that match TRBD2. The CDR3 covers 14 residues. Per the germline V gene, CDR1 is SGHNT and CDR2 is YYREEE (reference sequence). The junction had 1 base not matched to a gene; V was cut back by 2 bases and J by 5 bases. The CDR3 protein is CASSLTSGTGELFF. In DNA, the CDR3 is TGTGCCAGCAGCTTAACTAGCGGGACCGGGGAGCTGTTTTTT.

This clonotype was counted between two and nine times. One junction end disagrees with the germline gene, perhaps due to a read error. J is TRBJ2-2 and V is TRBV11-2; possibly TRBD2 for D (6 bases). Germline CDR1 and CDR2: SGHAT and FQNNGV. The CDR3 totals 15 residues. The CDR3 region is CVSLPPGVYTGELFF. The CDR3 coding sequence is TGTGTCAGCCTCCCACCGGGGGTGTACACCGGGGAACTGTTTTTT.

As to this clonotype: One junction end disagrees with the germline gene, perhaps due to a read error. The chain combines TRBV7-2 with TRBJ1-2; possibly TRBD1 for D (5 bases). The CDR3 runs 15 residues. Germline CDR1 is SGHTA and CDR2 is FQGNSA. CDR3 sequence: CASSSTQGEGYGYAF. DNA for the CDR3: TGTGCCAGCAGCTCGACGCAGGGAGAGGGCTATGGCTACGCCTTC.

A note on this clonotype: No conserved phenylalanine or tryptophan is present at the end of the CDR3, so a read error is the likely explanation. The V gene is TRBV18, the J gene TRBJ2-3, with TRBD2 matching over 7 bases. The trim removed 5 bases at V and 1 base at J, leaving 6 bases unmatched. The length of the CDR3 is 15 residues. Looked up from germline, CDR1 is KGHSH and CDR2 is LQKENI. This chain's CDR3 is CASSSRGTGTDTQYC. The DNA for the CDR3 is TGTGCCAGCTCATCGCGGGGGACGGGCACAGATACGCAGTATTGT.

On this clonotype itself: Without the conserved terminal phenylalanine or tryptophan, this CDR3 likely stems from a read error. The DNA is left out, because the CDR3 cannot be placed on it with certainty; the CDR3 is given as TCRdb lists it. CDR3 residues: CASNTSPAGELSI. The chain combines TRBV6-1 with TRBJ2-2; the table calls TRBD2, which could not be checked here. Inclusive of both ends, the CDR3 amounts to 13 amino acids. CDR1 is MNHNS and CDR2 is SASEGT in the germline V gene.

This sequence joins TRBV10-3 and TRBJ2-1; 11 bases align to TRBD2. V shed 2 bases and J 9 bases; nucleotides not matched to a gene: 15. This CDR3 comprises 18 residues. CDR1 and CDR2 from the germline V gene are ENHRY and SYGVKD. CDR3 in DNA: TGTGCCATCAGTGAGGGAAGTACCGAACTAGCGGGAGCAGGTGAGCAGTTCTTC. It is translated as CAISEGSTELAGAGEQFF.